This entry lists 31 T cell receptor beta chains sequenced from one sample in a study of T cells in women clearing cervical HPV infection. Generated by immunoSEQ multiplex PCR, the TCRdb table keeps only in-frame clones and is missing some. This sample contains roughly 48,000 clones. The specimen sequenced was blood buffy coat. The source of these receptors is a woman aged 18 to 69 with a cervical HPV16 infection that either progressed to CIN3+ or cleared (not recorded which).

Points on this clone: From the germline J gene comes the end of the CDR3, since the read stops 3 residues before it. This chain joins TRBV27 and TRBJ1-4; 8 positions match TRBD1. After removal of 5 bases from V and 2 bases from J, the junction contained 10 bases not matched to a gene. Per germline, CDR1 MNHEY and CDR2 SMNVEV (reference sequence). This CDR3 is 17 amino acids long. CDR3 sequence: CASSLGGQGGTNEKLFF. The part of the CDR3 DNA that was read is TGTGCCAGCAGTCTTGGCGGACAGGGAGGGACTAATGAAAAA. The whole variable domain, remainder taken from reference TRBV27 and TRBJ1-4, is EAQVTQNPRYLITVTGKKLTVTCSQNMNHEYMSWYRQDPGLGLRQIYYSMNVEVTDKGDVPEGYKVSRKEKRNFPLILESPSPNQTSLYFCASSLGGQGGTNEKLFFGSGTQLSVL.

Note on this clone: The read is 3 residues too short to cover the CDR3 end, so that end is filled in from the germline J gene. V is TRBV19 and J is TRBJ1-1; 7 bases map to TRBD1. The CDR3 totals 12 residues. Germline V lookup: CDR1 LNHDA, CDR2 SQIVND (reference sequence). The CDR3 reads CASSPNRGRAFF. The CDR3 DNA, read in part, is TGTGCCAGTTCCCCTAACAGGGGTCGT.

Remarks on this clone: The CDR3 end falls 3 residues outside the read, so it is completed with the germline J gene. This chain links TRBV19 with TRBJ2-2, with 8 bases identical to TRBD2. The germline V gene has CDR1 LNHDA and CDR2 SQIVND (reference sequence). Unmatched junction bases numbered 6, after V lost 5 bases and J lost 4 bases. The CDR3 runs 15 residues. CDR3 residues: CASSSTSVGTGELFF. The sequenced part of the CDR3 DNA is TGTGCCAGTAGTTCGACTAGCGTTGGCACCGGGGAG. The full variable domain, completed using reference TRBV19 and TRBJ2-2, is DGGITQSPKYLFRKEGQNVTLSCEQNLNHDAMYWYRQDPGQGLRLIYYSQIVNDFQKGDIAEGYSVSREKKESFPLTVTSAQKNPTAFYLCASSSTSVGTGELFFGEGSRLTVL.

On this clone itself: The missing CDR3 end, 3 residues past where the read stops, is filled in from the germline J gene. This sequence joins TRBV18 and TRBJ1-2; possible D gene TRBD1, 5 bases. CDR3 length: 15 residues. Germline assignment: CDR1 KGHSH and CDR2 LQKENI. Trimming pared 2 bases from V and 5 bases from J, leaving 15 bases between. The part of the CDR3 DNA that was read is TGTGCCAGCTCACCAGCGCACGGAGGGGAGTATGGC. Amino acid sequence: CASSPAHGGEYG. The full CDR3 reads CASSPAHGGEYGYTF.

This CDR3 reads CAISDTAGGPYNEQFF. The part of the CDR3 DNA that was read is TGTGCCATCAGCGATACAGCGGGGGGCCCCTACAATGAG. The V and J genes are TRBV10-3 and TRBJ2-1; 9 bases map to TRBD2. The read terminates 3 residues ahead of where the CDR3 ends, so the germline J gene completes it. This CDR3 region has 16 residues. In germline, CDR1 is ENHRY, CDR2 SYGVKD. The V and J ends lost 6 bases and 2 bases, in that order; junction bases with no gene match: 8.

With regard to this clone: The CDR3 extends 3 residues past the end of the read, so its final part is completed from the germline J gene. The chain has TRBV12-3 or TRBV12-4 and TRBJ2-7; 9 bases are shared with TRBD1. Trimming removed 5 bases from V and 4 bases from J; junction bases left unmatched: 9. CDR3 length: 15 amino acids. The DNA read from the CDR3 is TGTGCCAGCAGTGTCCGGGACAGGGTCTTATACGAG. Residues: CASSVRDRVLYE. The whole CDR3 sequence reads CASSVRDRVLYEQYF.

About this clone itself: The read stops 3 residues short of the end of the CDR3; the missing end is completed from the germline J gene. The J gene is TRBJ1-2, the V gene TRBV19; maybe TRBD1 (6 bases). V was cut by 4 bases and J by 0 bases, with 9 bases left in between. The germline CDR1 and CDR2 sequences are LNHDA and SQIVND (reference sequence). The CDR3 is 14 residues long. CDR3 in amino acids: CASSTQGPNYGYTF. The DNA read from the CDR3 is TGTGCCAGTAGTACGCAGGGGCCTAACTATGGC.

As for this clone: The DNA ends 3 residues before the CDR3 does, and the rest of the CDR3 is filled in from the germline J gene. J is TRBJ2-2 and V is TRBV19; 8 bases line up with TRBD1. Per germline, CDR1 LNHDA and CDR2 SQIVND (reference sequence). The CDR3 is made up of 16 amino acids. V was pared by 4 bases and J by 4 bases, with 8 bases of the junction left unmatched. CDR3 loop: CASSTQQGVGTGELFF. The sequenced part of the CDR3 DNA is TGTGCCAGTAGTACCCAACAGGGGGTGGGCACCGGGGAG.

A remark on this clone: Read data end 3 residues before the CDR3 end; the end is taken from the germline J gene. The rearrangement uses TRBV5-1 and TRBJ2-2; either TRBD1 or TRBD2 may fit D (6 bases each). V was cut by 5 bases and J by 5 bases, with 19 bases left in between. This CDR3 region has 16 residues. CDR1 is SGHRS and CDR2 is YFSETQ in the germline V gene. CDR3 DNA, as far as it was read: TGCGCCAGCAGTTCAGGGGTCGGGAGTCGAACCGGGGAG. This translates into CASSSGVGSRTGE. The CDR3 reads in full as CASSSGVGSRTGELFF.

A remark on this clone: The read comes to an end 3 residues before the CDR3 does, leaving the germline J gene to fill in the end. The V call is TRBV7-2, the J call TRBJ2-5; TRBD2 aligns across 8 bases. The CDR3 consists of 15 residues. CDR1 is SGHTA, CDR2 FQGNSA, per germline. Trimming removed 3 bases from V and 2 bases from J; junction bases left unmatched: 5. CDR3 in amino acids: CASSFRRGGQETQYF. CDR3 bases read: TGTGCCAGCAGCTTTCGACGGGGGGGACAAGAGACC.

Points on this clone: Read sequence stops 3 residues before the CDR3 end, and the germline J gene provides the missing end. V and J are TRBV2 and TRBJ1-4, with TRBD1 identical over 8 bases. Per germline, CDR1 SNHLY and CDR2 FYNNEI. The V and J ends lost 6 bases and 7 bases, in that order; junction bases with no gene match: 7. CDR3 length: 14 amino acids. Partial CDR3 DNA: TGTGCCAGCAGCATGGACAGGGCAGCTGAAAAA. Protein: CASSMDRAAEK. The CDR3, in full, reads CASSMDRAAEKLFF. Filled out from reference TRBV2 and TRBJ1-4, the complete variable domain reads EPEVTQTPSHQVTQMGQEVILRCVPISNHLYFYWYRQILGQKVEFLVSFYNNEISEKSEIFDDQFSVERPDGSNFTLKIRSTKLEDSAMYFCASSMDRAAEKLFFGSGTQLSVL.

As to this clone: The CDR3 extends 3 residues past the end of the read, so its final part is completed from the germline J gene. This chain connects TRBV2 to TRBJ2-2, with 11 bases lining up with TRBD2. The CDR3 has 16 amino acids. Per germline, CDR1 SNHLY and CDR2 FYNNEI. Germline trimming cut 6 bases from V and 2 bases from J; bases unmatched to any gene: 5. The part of the CDR3 DNA that was read is TGTGCCAGCAGCGTAACTAGCGGGAGTAACACCGGGGAG. It encodes CASSVTSGSNTGE. The whole CDR3 sequence reads CASSVTSGSNTGELFF.

With respect to this clone: The read halts 3 residues ahead of the CDR3 end, with the missing end drawn from the germline J gene. V and J are TRBV6-2 or TRBV6-3 and TRBJ2-2, with D maybe TRBD1 (5 bases). The V end lost 7 bases, the J end lost 6 bases, and 18 bases lay between the germline ends. Germline-derived CDR1 and CDR2 are MNHEY and SVGEGT. The CDR3 sequence is 15 residues long. The CDR3 reads CASTLGQGNAGELFF. The DNA read from the CDR3 is TGTGCCAGCACGTTAGGTCAGGGTAATGCCGGGGAG.

With respect to this clone: The CDR3 is cut off 3 residues early in the read; its end comes from the germline J gene. The chain combines TRBV13 with TRBJ2-7, with no clear D. The V gene's germline CDR1 is PRHDT and CDR2 FYEKMQ (reference sequence). The CDR3 extends over 14 amino acids. Trimming left V 3 bases short and J 0 bases short, with 9 bases between. This CDR3 is CASSFQFRSYEQYF. Incomplete CDR3 DNA: TGTGCCAGCAGCTTTCAGTTTCGCTCCTACGAG.

In regard to this clone: The CDR3 end is not reached by the read, which stops 3 residues before it; the germline J gene fills it in. The J gene is TRBJ1-3, the V gene TRBV5-1; D is unresolved. This CDR3 region has 15 residues. V was cut by 1 base and J by 0 bases, with 8 bases left in between. Germline V gives CDR1 SGHRS, CDR2 YFSETQ. The sequenced CDR3 bases are TGCGCCAGCAGCTTGAGGGCTTCCTCTGGAAACACC. Amino acids: CASSLRASSGNT. The full CDR3 protein is CASSLRASSGNTIYF.

On this clone: The read terminates 3 residues ahead of where the CDR3 ends, so the germline J gene completes it. This chain links TRBV5-5 with TRBJ2-7; possibly TRBD1 for D (6 bases). Germline CDR1 SGHKS, CDR2 YYEKEE (reference sequence). The CDR3 loop spans 14 amino acids. The V gene lost 4 bases and the J gene lost 2 bases, with 13 bases spanning the gap. The CDR3 here is CASSPWGQAYEQYF. Incomplete CDR3 DNA: TGTGCCAGCAGCCCGTGGGGGCAGGCCTACGAG.

A remark on this clone: The CDR3 is cut off 3 residues early in the read; its end comes from the germline J gene. This chain links TRBV28 with TRBJ2-7, with D maybe TRBD1 (6 bases). There are 13 residues in the CDR3. Germline CDR1 MDHEN, CDR2 SYDVKM. V lost 2 bases and J 2 bases, leaving 7 bases between the germline ends. CDR3 amino acids: CASSLAGAYEQYF. The CDR3 DNA, read in part, is TGTGCCAGCAGTTTAGCAGGGGCCTACGAG. Looking up the rest from reference TRBV28 and TRBJ2-7 gives the full variable domain: DVKVTQSSRYLVKRTGEKVFLECVQDMDHENMFWYRQDPGLGLRLIYFSYDVKMKEKGDIPEGYSVSREKKERFSLILESASTNQTSMYLCASSLAGAYEQYFGPGTRLTVT.

Partial CDR3 DNA: TGCAGCGTTGACCAGGGGATAGGCATT. It is translated as CSVDQGIGI. The whole CDR3 is CSVDQGIGIQYF. This sequence joins TRBV29-1 and TRBJ2-4, with a tentative D call TRBD1 (6 bases). The DNA ends 3 residues before the CDR3 does, and the rest of the CDR3 is filled in from the germline J gene. The CDR3 runs to 12 residues. The germline V and J ends were trimmed by 3 bases and 9 bases, with 12 bases remaining between them. Looked up from germline, CDR1 is SQVTM and CDR2 is ANQGSEA. Complete variable domain (other parts from reference TRBV29-1 and TRBJ2-4): SAVISQKPSRDICQRGTSLTIQCQVDSQVTMMFWYRQQPGQSLTLIATANQGSEATYESGFVIDKFPISRPNLTFSTLTVSNMSPEDSSIYLCSVDQGIGIQYFGAGTRLSVL.

A word on this clone: The read is 3 residues too short to cover the CDR3 end, so that end is filled in from the germline J gene. This sequence joins TRBV28 and TRBJ2-7; tentative D call: TRBD2 (6 bases). This CDR3 contains 15 residues. Looked up from germline, CDR1 is MDHEN and CDR2 is SYDVKM. V gave up 2 bases and J gave up 4 bases, with 15 bases separating them. CDR3 DNA (partial): TGTGCCAGCAGTTTAGGGGGGACTGGGAGGTACGAG. Protein: CASSLGGTGRYE. The whole CDR3 reads CASSLGGTGRYEQYF. The whole variable domain, filled in from reference TRBV28 and TRBJ2-7, reads DVKVTQSSRYLVKRTGEKVFLECVQDMDHENMFWYRQDPGLGLRLIYFSYDVKMKEKGDIPEGYSVSREKKERFSLILESASTNQTSMYLCASSLGGTGRYEQYFGPGTRLTVT.

For this clone: The read falls 3 residues short of the CDR3 end, and the missing part is taken from the germline J gene. The chain has TRBV29-1 and TRBJ1-2, with D unclear. Trimming took 4 bases from V and 5 from J, leaving 11 bases between them. Germline-derived CDR1 and CDR2 are SQVTM and ANQGSEA. This CDR3 spans 12 amino acids. The part of the CDR3 DNA that was read is TGCAGCGTTGTCGGAGGGTTTTATGGC. Residues: CSVVGGFYG. The whole CDR3 sequence is CSVVGGFYGYTF.

As to this clone: The read finishes 3 residues shy of the CDR3 end, and the germline J gene is used to complete it. The chain links TRBV19 to TRBJ1-2; 8 bases fit TRBD1. This CDR3 has 18 residues. Trimming removed 3 bases from V and 6 bases from J; junction bases left unmatched: 18. Germline assignment: CDR1 LNHDA and CDR2 SQIVND (reference sequence). CDR3 residues: CASSISPVITATGDGYTF. The CDR3 DNA, read in part, is TGTGCCAGTAGTATTTCCCCCGTGATAACCGCGACAGGGGATGGC.

For this clone: The CDR3 end falls 3 residues outside the read, so it is completed with the germline J gene. V is TRBV19 and J is TRBJ1-2; D gene unclear. The ends were cut back, 6 bases at V and 1 base at J, with 30 bases in the middle. The CDR3 is made up of 20 amino acids. CDR1 is LNHDA and CDR2 is SQIVND in the germline V gene (reference sequence). CDR3 residues: CASRPILKAEKQWGNYGYTF. The part of the CDR3 DNA that was read is TGTGCCAGTAGGCCAATTCTCAAAGCGGAAAAACAGTGGGGTAACTATGGC.

Of note for this clone: The sequence runs out 3 residues before the end of the CDR3; the remainder is reconstructed from the germline J gene. The gene calls are TRBV20-1 and TRBJ2-7; TRBD2 matches at 10 bases. The germline V gene has CDR1 DFQATT and CDR2 SNEGSKA (reference sequence). The J segment lost 5 bases and the V segment lost 3 bases, leaving 4 bases of the junction unmatched. This CDR3 region has 13 residues. CDR3 DNA, as far as it was read: TGCAGTGCTAGGGAGGGACTAGCGAACGAG. Protein sequence: CSAREGLANE. The entire CDR3 protein reads CSAREGLANEQYF.

On this clone itself: A junction boundary mismatches the germline segment, possibly from a read error. From the germline J gene comes the end of the CDR3, since the read stops 3 residues before it. The chain joins TRBV4-2 to TRBJ1-4, with D unclear. Germline CDR1 reads LGHNA; CDR2 reads YNFKEQ. The CDR3 covers 16 residues. The chain's CDR3 is CASSQDGGTSNEKLFF. Incomplete CDR3 DNA: TGCGCCAGCAGCCAAGATGGCGGTACGTCTAATGAAAAA.

Concerning this clone: The read is 3 residues too short to cover the CDR3 end, so that end is filled in from the germline J gene. The V call is TRBV23-1, the J call TRBJ1-5; TRBD1 might be the D (5 bases). TRBV23-1 qualifies as an ORF whose function is uncertain. Trimming took 0 bases from V and 6 from J, leaving 12 bases between them. The CDR3 is made up of 15 amino acids. Here the CDR3 reads CASSQSRGGSQPQHF. CDR3 DNA, as far as it was read: TGCGCCAGCAGTCAATCGCGCGGGGGGAGTCAGCCC.

About this clone: From the germline J gene comes the end of the CDR3, since the read stops 3 residues before it. This chain links TRBV7-8 with TRBJ1-6; the match to TRBD1 covers 8 bases. The CDR3 length is 15 residues. The junction had 10 bases not matched to a gene; V was cut back by 5 bases and J by 10 bases. CDR1 is SGHVS, CDR2 FQNEAQ, per germline. The CDR3 sequence: CASSRDRTRSSPLHF. CDR3 DNA (partial): TGTGCCAGCAGCCGGGACAGGACAAGATCGTCACCC.

With regard to this clone: The CDR3 goes on 3 residues after the read ends, and that part is filled in from the germline J gene. The chain is built from TRBV5-1 and TRBJ2-6; D is possibly TRBD1 (5 bases). This CDR3 is 16 amino acids long. The germline V and J ends were trimmed by 4 bases and 0 bases, with 11 bases remaining between them. The germline CDR1 and CDR2 sequences are SGHRS and YFSETQ. The DNA read from the CDR3 is TGCGCCAGCAGCCCGGACATAAACTCTGGGGCCAACGTC. This sequence encodes CASSPDINSGANV. The whole CDR3 region reads CASSPDINSGANVLTF.

A word on this clone: The CDR3 goes on 3 residues after the read ends, and that part is filled in from the germline J gene. The chain is built from TRBV20-1 and TRBJ1-5, with 9 positions matching TRBD1. V gave up 1 base and J gave up 5 bases; unmatched junction bases: 3. The CDR3 consists of 14 residues. The germline V gene has CDR1 DFQATT and CDR2 SNEGSKA (reference sequence). The CDR3 protein is CSARVGQGYQPQHF. The DNA read from the CDR3 is TGCAGTGCTAGAGTGGGACAGGGTTATCAGCCC.

Of note for this clone: Read data end 3 residues before the CDR3 end; the end is taken from the germline J gene. The gene calls are TRBV20-1 and TRBJ1-1; D possibly corresponds to TRBD1 (5 bases). This CDR3 spans 14 amino acids. Germline V gene lookup returns CDR1 DFQATT and CDR2 SNEGSKA (reference sequence). The CDR3 bases that were read are TGCAGTGCTAGGTCCGGGGGGACTACCCGGGAA. It translates to CSARSGGTTRE. The CDR3 as a whole reads CSARSGGTTREAFF.

Notes on this clone: The CDR3 end is not reached by the read, which stops 3 residues before it; the germline J gene fills it in. The chain is built from TRBV7-2 and TRBJ2-7; TRBD1 matches 9 bases. Germline V gene lookup returns CDR1 SGHTA and CDR2 FQGNSA. V lost 3 bases to trimming and J lost 3 bases; unmatched junction nucleotides: 0. The CDR3 sequence is 13 residues long. CDR3 sequence reads: CASSLDRGYEQYF. Incomplete CDR3 DNA: TGTGCCAGCAGCTTGGACAGGGGCTACGAG.

As to this clone: The observed sequence ends 3 residues before the CDR3 terminus, with the missing tail filled in from the germline J gene. The J gene is TRBJ1-6, the V gene TRBV14, with D unclear. Trimming shortened V by 2 bases and J by 7 bases, and 15 bases separated the two germline ends. The CDR3 is 16 residues long. The germline gives CDR1 SGHDN, CDR2 FVKESK. The CDR3 here is CASSQLSGSVNSPLHF. The CDR3 DNA, read in part, is TGTGCCAGCAGCCAACTTTCCGGGTCGGTGAATTCACCC.